This TCR beta chain emerged from a study of T cell responses to AZD1222 COVID-19 vaccine. Study-wide context: The study pooled second doses at about 4 or about 12 weeks. General study points: Along spike, vaccine-associated CD4 TCRs were found throughout, with dominance at 160-218 and 743-854. Clonal diversity was possibly underestimated; the donors were predominantly white British and more often female.

V gave up 3 bases and J gave up 4 bases, with 9 bases separating them. Looked up from germline, CDR1 is SNHLY and CDR2 is FYNNEI. The CDR3 is 13 amino acids. Data came from immunoSEQ multiplex PCR; TCRdb stores just in-frame clones and leaves some out. The sample has tens of thousands of clones, under 95% seen once. This clone has more than one count but fewer than ten. What it binds is not known. The chain uses TRBV2 and TRBJ1-2, with D hard to call. Sequenced material: peripheral blood, taken on day 0 of AZD1222 vaccination. The TCR was taken from an adult in good health. CDR3 protein: CASSDRSFYGYTF. The CDR3 DNA follows: TGTGCCAGCAGTGACCGTAGTTTCTATGGCTACACCTTC.